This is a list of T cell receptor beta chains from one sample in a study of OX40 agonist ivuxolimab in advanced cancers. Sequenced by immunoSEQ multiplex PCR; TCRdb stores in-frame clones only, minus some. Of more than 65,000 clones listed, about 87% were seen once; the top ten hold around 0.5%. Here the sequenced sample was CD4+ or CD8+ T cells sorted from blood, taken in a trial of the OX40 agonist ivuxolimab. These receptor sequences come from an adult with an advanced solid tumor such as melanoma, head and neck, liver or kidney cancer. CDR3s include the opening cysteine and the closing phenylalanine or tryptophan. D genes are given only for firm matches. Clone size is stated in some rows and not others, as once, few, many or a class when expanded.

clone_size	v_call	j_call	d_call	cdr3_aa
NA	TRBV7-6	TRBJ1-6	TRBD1	CASSLGVPGQNSPLHF
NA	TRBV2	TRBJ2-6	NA	CASSEGGANVLTF
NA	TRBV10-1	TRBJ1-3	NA	CASSEYGGNTIYF
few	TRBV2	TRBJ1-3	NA	CASQGGNTIYF
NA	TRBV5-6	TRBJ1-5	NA	CASSSLGSDGPQHF
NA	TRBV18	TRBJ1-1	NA	CASSPRQGAEAFF
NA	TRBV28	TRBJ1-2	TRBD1	CASSTGQGLRWGFGYTF
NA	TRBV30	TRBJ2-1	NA	CAWSLTRNRDNEQFF
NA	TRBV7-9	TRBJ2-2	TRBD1	CASSLAGSRGHTGELFF
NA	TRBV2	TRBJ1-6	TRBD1	CASSHDRGSSPLHF
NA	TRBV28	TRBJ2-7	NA	CASLPVGLMHEQYF
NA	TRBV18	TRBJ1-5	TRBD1	CASSPEWTGWSYQPQHF
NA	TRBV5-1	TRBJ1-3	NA	CASSLVPGNTIYF
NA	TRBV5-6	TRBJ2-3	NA	CASSLASGTDTQYF
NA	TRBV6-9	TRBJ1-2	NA	CASSYGAYYGYTF
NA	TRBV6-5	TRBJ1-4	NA	CASSYSQGKKEKLFF
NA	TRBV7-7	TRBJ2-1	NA	CASSSGVVPYNEQFF
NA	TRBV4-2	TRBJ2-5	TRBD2	CASSQDGFLAGVQYF
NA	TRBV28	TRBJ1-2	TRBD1	CASRTGATYGYTF
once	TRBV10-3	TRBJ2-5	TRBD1	CAISQDRAETQYF
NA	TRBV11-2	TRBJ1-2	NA	CASSLVGIGYTF
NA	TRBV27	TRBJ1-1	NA	CASWGGLDTEAFF
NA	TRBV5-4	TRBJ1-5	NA	CASSLDWDQPQHF
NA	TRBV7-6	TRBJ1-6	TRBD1	CASSLLGQGSSYNSPLHF
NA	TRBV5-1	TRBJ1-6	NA	CASSSGDRSYNSPLHF
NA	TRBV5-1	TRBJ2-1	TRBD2	CASSANPSGNYNEQFF
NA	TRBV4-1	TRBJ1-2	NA	CASSPRDRTDYGYTF
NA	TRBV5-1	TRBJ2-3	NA	CASSLKGGMGDTQYF
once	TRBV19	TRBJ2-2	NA	CASTIPGGTGELFF
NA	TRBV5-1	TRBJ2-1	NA	CASRRLGEGDEQFF
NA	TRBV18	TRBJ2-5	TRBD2	CASSQTSGSYQETQYF
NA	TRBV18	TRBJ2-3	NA	CASSSGTVSTDTQYF
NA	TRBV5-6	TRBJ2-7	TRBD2	CASSLELAGARGEQYF
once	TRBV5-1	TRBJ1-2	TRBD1	CVSSFAGGSGYTF
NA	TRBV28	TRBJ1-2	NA	CASMVNYGYTF
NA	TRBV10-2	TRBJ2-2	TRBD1	CASSGEGQGRTGELFF
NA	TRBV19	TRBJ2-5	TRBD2	CASSGSGGSETQYF
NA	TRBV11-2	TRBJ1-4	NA	CASSSQGPDNEKLFF
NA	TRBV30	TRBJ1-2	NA	CAWSPGLDYGYTF
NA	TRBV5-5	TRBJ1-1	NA	CASSLDWGSTEAFF
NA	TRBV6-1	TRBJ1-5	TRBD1	CASRGTGDLPQHF
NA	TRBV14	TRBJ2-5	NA	CASSPRRGFQETQYF
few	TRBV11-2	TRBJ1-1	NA	CASSLVEGLLNTEAFF
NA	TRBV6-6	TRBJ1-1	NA	CASSYIGAEAFF
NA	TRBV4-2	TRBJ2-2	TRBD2	CASSLRPLAGGTGELFF
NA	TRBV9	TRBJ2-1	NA	CASSVNPLGNEQFF
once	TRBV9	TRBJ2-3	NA	CASSVAGDSTDTQYF